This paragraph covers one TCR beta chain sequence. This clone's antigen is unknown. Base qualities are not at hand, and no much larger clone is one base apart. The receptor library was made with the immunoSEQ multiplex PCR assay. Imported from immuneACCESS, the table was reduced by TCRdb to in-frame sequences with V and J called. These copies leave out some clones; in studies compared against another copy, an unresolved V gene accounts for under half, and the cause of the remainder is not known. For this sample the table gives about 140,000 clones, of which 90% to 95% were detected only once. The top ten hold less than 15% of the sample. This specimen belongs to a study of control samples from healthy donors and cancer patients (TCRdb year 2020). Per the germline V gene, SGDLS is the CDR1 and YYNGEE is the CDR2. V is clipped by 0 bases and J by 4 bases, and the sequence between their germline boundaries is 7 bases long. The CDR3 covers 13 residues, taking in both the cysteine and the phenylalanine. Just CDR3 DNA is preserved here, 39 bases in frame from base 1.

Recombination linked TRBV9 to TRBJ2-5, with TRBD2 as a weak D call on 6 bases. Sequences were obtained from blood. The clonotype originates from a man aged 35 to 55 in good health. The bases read TGTGCCAGCAGCGTAGACGGGAGAGAGACCCAGTACTTC. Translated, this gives CASSVDGRETQYF.